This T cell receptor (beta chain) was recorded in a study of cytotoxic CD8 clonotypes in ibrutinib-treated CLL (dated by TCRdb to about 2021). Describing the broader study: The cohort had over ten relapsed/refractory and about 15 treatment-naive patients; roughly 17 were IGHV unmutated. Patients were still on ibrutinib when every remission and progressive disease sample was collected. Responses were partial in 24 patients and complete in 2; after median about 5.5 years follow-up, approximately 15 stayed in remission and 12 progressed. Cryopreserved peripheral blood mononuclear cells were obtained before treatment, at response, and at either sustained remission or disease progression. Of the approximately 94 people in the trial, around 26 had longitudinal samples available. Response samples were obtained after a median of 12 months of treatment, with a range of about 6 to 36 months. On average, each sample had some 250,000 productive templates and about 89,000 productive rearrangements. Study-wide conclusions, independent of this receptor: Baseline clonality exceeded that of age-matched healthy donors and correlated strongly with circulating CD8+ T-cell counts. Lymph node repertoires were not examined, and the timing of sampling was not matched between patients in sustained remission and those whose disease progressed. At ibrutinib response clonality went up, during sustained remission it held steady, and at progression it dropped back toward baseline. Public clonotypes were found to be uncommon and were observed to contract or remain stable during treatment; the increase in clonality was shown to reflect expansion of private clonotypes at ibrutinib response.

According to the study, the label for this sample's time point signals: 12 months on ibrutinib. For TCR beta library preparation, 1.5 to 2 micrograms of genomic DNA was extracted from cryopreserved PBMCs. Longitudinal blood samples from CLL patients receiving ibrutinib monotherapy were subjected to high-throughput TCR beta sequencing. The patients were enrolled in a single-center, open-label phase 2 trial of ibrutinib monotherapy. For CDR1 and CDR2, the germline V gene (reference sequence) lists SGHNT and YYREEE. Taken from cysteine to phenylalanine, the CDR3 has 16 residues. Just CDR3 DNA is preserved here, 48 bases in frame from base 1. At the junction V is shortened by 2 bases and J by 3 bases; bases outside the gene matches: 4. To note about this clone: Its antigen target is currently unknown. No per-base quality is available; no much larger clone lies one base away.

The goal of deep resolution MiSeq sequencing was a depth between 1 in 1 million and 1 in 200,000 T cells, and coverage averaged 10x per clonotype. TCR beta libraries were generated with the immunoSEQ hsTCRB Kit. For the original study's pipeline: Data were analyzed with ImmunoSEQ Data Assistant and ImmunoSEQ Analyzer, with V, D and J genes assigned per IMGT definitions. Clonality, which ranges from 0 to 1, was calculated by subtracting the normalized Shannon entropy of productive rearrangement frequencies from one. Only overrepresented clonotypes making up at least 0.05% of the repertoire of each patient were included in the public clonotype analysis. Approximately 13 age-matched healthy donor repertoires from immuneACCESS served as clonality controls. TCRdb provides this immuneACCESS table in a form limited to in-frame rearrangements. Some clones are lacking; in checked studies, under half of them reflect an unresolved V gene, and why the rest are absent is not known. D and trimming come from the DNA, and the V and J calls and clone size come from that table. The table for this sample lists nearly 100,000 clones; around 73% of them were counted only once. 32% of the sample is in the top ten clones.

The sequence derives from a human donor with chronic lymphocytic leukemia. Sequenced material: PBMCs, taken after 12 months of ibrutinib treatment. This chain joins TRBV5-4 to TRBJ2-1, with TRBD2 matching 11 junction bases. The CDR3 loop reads CASSFPGLAVYNEQFF. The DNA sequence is TGTGCCAGCAGCTTCCCGGGACTAGCGGTCTACAATGAGCAGTTCTTC.